This T cell receptor (beta chain) is from a study of radiation and T cells in renal cell carcinoma. Whole-study findings and limits: Without pretreatment biopsies, baseline tumor clonotype presence was undetermined.

The V end lost 6 bases, the J end lost 3 bases, and 11 bases lay between the germline ends. Germline V CDR1 and CDR2: MRHNA, SNTAGT. The CDR3 is 14 residues long. Regarding this clone: Its antigen is as yet unknown.

Time point specified: blood 2 weeks post-SBRT. Treatment of the sample: 15 Gy SBRT to primary tumor, nephrectomy 4 weeks later. Clones were read by immunoSEQ multiplex PCR, and TCRdb kept only the in-frame ones, dropping some. This sample has 70,000 to 80,000 clones, with approximately 86% found just once. This chain links TRBV6-4 with TRBJ2-2; D uncertain. The sample here was blood, taken from a patient whose treatment included radiotherapy and nephrectomy. The origin of this receptor is a woman aged 45-65 years with renal cell carcinoma. As DNA, the CDR3 is TGTGCCAGCAGGCCCCAGTGGGACACCGGGGAGCTGTTTTTT. Protein product: CASRPQWDTGELFF.